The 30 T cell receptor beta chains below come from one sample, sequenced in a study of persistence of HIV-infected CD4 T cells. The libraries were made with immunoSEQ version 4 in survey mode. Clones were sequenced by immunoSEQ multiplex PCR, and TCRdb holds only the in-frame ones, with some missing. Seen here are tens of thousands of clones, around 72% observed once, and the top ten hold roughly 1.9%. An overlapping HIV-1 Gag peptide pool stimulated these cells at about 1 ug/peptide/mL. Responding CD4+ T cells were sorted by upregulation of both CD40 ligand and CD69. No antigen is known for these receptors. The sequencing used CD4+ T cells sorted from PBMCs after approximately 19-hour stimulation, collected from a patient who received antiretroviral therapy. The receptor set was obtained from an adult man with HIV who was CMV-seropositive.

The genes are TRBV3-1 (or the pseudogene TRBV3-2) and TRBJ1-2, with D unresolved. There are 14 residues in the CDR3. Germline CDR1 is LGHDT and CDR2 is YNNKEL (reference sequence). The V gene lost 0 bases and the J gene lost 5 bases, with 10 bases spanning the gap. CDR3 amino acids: CASSQDLGEYGYTF. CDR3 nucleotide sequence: TGTGCCAGCAGCCAAGATCTGGGAGAGTATGGCTACACCTTC.

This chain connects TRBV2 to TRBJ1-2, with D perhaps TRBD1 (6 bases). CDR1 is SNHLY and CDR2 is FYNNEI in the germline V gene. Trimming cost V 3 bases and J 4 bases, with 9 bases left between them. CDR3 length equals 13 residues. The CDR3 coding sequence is TGTGCCAGCAGTGAGGACAGAAGCTATGGCTACACCTTC. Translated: CASSEDRSYGYTF.

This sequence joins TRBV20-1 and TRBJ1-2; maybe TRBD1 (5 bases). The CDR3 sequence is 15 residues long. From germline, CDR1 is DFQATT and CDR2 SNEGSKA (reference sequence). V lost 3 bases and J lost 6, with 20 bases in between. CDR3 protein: CSASIGAQTSDGYTF. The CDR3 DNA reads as TGCAGTGCTAGTATAGGGGCTCAGACCTCCGATGGCTACACCTTC.

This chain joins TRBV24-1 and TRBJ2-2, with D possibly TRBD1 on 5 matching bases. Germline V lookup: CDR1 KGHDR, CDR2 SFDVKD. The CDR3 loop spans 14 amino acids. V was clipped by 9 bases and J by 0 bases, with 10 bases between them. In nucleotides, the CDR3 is TGTGCCACCGCCCGGACATCGAACACCGGGGAGCTGTTTTTT. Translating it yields CATARTSNTGELFF.

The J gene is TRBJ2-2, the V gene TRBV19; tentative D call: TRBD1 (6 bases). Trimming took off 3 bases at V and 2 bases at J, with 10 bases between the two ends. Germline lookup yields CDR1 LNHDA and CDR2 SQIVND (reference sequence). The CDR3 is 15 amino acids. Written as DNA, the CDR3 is TGTGCCAGTAGTATCGGACAGAGAAACACCGGGGAGCTGTTTTTT. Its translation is CASSIGQRNTGELFF.

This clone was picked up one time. In nucleotides, the CDR3 is TGTGCCAGCAGCCCCGCGGGGCAACAAGAGACCCAGTACTTC. Amino acid sequence: CASSPAGQQETQYF. The chain recombines TRBV5-6 with TRBJ2-5; maybe TRBD2 (6 bases). The germline V gene encodes CDR1 SGHDT and CDR2 YYEEEE. Deletions cut 4 bases from V and 2 bases from J, with 12 bases between. The CDR3 extends over 14 amino acids.

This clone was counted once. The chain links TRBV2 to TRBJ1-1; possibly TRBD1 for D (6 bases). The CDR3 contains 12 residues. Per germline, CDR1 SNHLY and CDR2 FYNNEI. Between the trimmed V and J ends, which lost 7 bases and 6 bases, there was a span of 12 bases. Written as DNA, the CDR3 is TGTGCCAGCAAACCACAGGGACCTGAAGCTTTCTTT. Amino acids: CASKPQGPEAFF.

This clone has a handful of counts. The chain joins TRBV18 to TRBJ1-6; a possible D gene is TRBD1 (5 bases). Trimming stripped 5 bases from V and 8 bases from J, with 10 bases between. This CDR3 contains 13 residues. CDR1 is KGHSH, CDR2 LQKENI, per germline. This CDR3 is CASSVEGYSPLHF. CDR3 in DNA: TGTGCCAGCTCAGTGGAGGGGTATTCACCCCTCCACTTT.

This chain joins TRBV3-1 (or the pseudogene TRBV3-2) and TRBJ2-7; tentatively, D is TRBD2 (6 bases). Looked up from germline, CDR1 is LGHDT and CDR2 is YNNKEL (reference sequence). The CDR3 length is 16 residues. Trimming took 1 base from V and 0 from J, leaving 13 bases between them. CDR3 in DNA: TGTGCCAGCAGCCAAGGGGGGAGCGGGCCCTCCTACGAGCAGTACTTC. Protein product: CASSQGGSGPSYEQYF.

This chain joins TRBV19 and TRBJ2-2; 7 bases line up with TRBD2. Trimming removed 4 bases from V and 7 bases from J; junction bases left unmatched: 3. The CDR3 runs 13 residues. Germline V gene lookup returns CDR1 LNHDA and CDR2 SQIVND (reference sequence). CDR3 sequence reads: CASSTRGVGELFF. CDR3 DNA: TGTGCCAGTAGTACCCGGGGGGTCGGGGAGCTGTTTTTT.

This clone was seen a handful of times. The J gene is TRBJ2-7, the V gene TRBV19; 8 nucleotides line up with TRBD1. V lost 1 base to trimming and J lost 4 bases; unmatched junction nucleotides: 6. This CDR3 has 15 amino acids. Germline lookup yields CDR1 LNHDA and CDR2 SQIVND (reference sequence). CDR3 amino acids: CASSIAVQGAYEQYF. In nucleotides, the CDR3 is TGTGCCAGTAGTATAGCCGTGCAGGGGGCTTACGAGCAGTACTTC.

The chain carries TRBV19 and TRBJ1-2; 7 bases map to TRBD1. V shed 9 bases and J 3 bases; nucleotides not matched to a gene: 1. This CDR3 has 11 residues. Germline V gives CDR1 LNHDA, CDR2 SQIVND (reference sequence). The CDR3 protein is CASRGDYGYTF. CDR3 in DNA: TGTGCCAGCAGGGGGGACTATGGCTACACCTTC.

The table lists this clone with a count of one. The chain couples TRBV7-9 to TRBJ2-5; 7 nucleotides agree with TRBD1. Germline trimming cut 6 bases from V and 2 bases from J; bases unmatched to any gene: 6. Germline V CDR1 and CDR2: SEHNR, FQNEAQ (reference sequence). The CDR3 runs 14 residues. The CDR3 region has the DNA TGTGCCAGCAGAACCGGGACAGCTCAAGAGACCCAGTACTTC. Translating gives CASRTGTAQETQYF.

CDR3 DNA sequence: TGTGCCAGCACTCGACAGGGGGCGCCGAACACCGGCAATCAGCCCCAGCATTTT. This encodes CASTRQGAPNTGNQPQHF. V and J are TRBV6-6 and TRBJ1-5; the match to TRBD1 covers 10 bases. CDR3 size: 18 residues. V lost 7 bases to trimming and J lost 2 bases; unmatched junction nucleotides: 14. CDR1 and CDR2 from the germline V gene are MNHNY and SVGAGI (reference sequence).

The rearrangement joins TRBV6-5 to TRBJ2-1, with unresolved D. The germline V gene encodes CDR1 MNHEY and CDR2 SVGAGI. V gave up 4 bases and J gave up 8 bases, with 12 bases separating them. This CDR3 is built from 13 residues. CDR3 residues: CASSFSRSYEQFF. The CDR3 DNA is TGTGCCAGCAGTTTTAGCCGGTCATATGAGCAGTTCTTC.

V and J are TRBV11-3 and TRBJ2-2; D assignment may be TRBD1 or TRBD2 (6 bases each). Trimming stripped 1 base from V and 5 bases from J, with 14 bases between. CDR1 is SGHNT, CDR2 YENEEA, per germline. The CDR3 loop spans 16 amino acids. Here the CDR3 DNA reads TGTGCCAGCAGCTTAGTGAATATAGGGGGGACCGGGGAGCTGTTTTTT. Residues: CASSLVNIGGTGELFF. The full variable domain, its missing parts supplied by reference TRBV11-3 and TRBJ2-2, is EAGVVQSPRYKIIEKKQPVAFWCNPISGHNTLYWYLQNLGQGPELLIRYENEEAVDDSQLPKDRFSAERLKGVDSTLKIQPAELGDSAVYLCASSLVNIGGTGELFFGEGSRLTVL.

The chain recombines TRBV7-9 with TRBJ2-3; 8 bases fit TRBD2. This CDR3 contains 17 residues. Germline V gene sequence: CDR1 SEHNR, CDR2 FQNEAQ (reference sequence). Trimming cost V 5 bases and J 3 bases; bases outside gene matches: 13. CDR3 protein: CASSPPGAGGPTDTQYF. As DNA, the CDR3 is TGTGCCAGCAGCCCTCCCGGGGCGGGGGGTCCAACAGATACGCAGTATTTT.

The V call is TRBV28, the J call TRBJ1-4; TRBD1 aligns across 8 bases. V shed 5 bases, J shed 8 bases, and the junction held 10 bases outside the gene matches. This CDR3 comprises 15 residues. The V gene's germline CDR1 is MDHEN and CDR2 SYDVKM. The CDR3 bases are TGTGCCAGCAGTCTAAACAGGGGGGTTTACGAAAAACTGTTTTTT. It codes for CASSLNRGVYEKLFF.

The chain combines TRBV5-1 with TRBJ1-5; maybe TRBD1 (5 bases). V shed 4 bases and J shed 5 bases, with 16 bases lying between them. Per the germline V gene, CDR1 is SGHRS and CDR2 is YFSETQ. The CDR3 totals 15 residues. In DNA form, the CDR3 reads TGCGCCAGCAGCCTAAAAACAGGAGGGGATCAGCCCCAGCATTTT. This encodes CASSLKTGGDQPQHF. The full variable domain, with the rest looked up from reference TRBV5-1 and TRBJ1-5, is KAGVTQTPRYLIKTRGQQVTLSCSPISGHRSVSWYQQTPGQGLQFLFEYFSETQRNKGNFPGRFSGRQFSNSRSEMNVSTLELGDSALYLCASSLKTGGDQPQHFGDGTRLSIL.

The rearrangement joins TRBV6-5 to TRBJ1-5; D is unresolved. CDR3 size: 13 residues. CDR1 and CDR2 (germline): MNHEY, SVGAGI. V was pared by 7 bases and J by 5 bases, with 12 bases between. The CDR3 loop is CASKAEGYQPQHF. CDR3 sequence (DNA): TGTGCCAGCAAGGCGGAAGGGTATCAGCCCCAGCATTTT.

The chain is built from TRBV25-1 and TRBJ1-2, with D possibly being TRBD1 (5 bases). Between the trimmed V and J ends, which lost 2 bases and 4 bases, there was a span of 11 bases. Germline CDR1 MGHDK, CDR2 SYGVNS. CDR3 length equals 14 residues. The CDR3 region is CASSEPGGFYGYTF. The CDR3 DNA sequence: TGTGCCAGCAGTGAACCCGGGGGATTCTATGGCTACACCTTC.

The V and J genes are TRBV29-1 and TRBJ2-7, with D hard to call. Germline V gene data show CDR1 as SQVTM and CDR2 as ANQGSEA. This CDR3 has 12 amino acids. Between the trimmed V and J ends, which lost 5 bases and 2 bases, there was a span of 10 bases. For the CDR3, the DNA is TGCAGCGTTCTAGGCAACACCTACGAGCAGTACTTC. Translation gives CSVLGNTYEQYF.

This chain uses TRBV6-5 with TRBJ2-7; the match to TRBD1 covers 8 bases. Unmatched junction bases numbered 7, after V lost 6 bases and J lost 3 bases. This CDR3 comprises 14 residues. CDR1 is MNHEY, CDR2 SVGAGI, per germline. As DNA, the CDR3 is TGTGCCAGCAGCTTGGACAGGGAAGACTACGAGCAGTACTTC. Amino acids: CASSLDREDYEQYF.

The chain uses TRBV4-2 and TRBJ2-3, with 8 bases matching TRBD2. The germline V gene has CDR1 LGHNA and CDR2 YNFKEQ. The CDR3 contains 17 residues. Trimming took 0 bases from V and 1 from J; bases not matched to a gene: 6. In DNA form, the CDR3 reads TGTGCCAGCAGCCAAGAGGTTATCGGGGGGGGCACAGATACGCAGTATTTT. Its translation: CASSQEVIGGGTDTQYF.

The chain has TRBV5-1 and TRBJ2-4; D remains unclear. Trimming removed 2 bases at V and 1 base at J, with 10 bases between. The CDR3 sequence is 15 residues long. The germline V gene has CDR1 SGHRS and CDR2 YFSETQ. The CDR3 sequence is CASSFGGAAKNIQYF. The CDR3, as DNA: TGCGCCAGCAGCTTTGGTGGCGCCGCCAAAAACATTCAGTACTTC.

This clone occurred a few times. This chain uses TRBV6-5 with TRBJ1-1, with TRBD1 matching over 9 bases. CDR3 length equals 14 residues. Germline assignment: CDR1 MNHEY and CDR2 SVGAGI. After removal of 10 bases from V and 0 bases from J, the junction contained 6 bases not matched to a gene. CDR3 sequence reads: CATDRGNMNTEAFF. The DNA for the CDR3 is TGTGCCACCGACAGGGGGAACATGAACACTGAAGCTTTCTTT.

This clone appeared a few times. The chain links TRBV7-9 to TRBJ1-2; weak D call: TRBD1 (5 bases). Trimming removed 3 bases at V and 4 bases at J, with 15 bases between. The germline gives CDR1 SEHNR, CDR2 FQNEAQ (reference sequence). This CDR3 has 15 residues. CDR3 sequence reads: CASSFATPGGYGYTF. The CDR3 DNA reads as TGTGCCAGCAGCTTCGCTACCCCGGGGGGCTATGGCTACACCTTC. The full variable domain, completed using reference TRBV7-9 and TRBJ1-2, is DTGVSQNPRHKITKRGQNVTFRCDPISEHNRLYWYRQTLGQGPEFLTYFQNEAQLEKSRLLSDRFSAERPKGSFSTLEIQRTEQGDSAMYLCASSFATPGGYGYTFGSGTRLTVV.

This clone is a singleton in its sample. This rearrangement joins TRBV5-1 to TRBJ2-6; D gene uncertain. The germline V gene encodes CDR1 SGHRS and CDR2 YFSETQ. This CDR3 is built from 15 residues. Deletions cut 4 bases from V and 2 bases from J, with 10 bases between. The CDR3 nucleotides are TGCGCCAGCAGCCCGGACGACGCTGGGGCCAACGTCCTGACTTTC. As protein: CASSPDDAGANVLTF. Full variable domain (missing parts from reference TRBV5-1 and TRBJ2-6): KAGVTQTPRYLIKTRGQQVTLSCSPISGHRSVSWYQQTPGQGLQFLFEYFSETQRNKGNFPGRFSGRQFSNSRSEMNVSTLELGDSALYLCASSPDDAGANVLTFGAGSRLTVL.

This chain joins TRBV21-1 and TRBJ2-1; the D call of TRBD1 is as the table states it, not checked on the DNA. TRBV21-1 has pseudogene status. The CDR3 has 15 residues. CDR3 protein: CASSKRHRGFNEQFF. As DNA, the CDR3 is TGTGCCAGCAGCAAACGGCACAGGGGATTCAATGAGCAGTTCTTC.

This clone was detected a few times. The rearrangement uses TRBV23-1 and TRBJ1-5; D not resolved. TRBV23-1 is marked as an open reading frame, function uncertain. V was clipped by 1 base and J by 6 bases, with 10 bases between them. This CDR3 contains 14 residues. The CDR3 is CASSQFPGIQPQHF. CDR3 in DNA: TGCGCCAGCAGTCAATTCCCTGGCATTCAGCCCCAGCATTTT.